These 18 T cell receptor beta chains were sequenced from one sample in a study of T cell responses to AZD1222 COVID-19 vaccine. Repertoires were generated with immunoSEQ multiplex PCR, while TCRdb's copy carries only in-frame clones and drops some. The sample includes 130,000 to 150,000 clones, approximately 93% seen only once; the top ten take more than 10%. Here the sequenced sample was peripheral blood, taken after recovery from COVID-19. These receptor sequences come from an adult who had recovered from COVID-19.

The CDR3 DNA sequence: TGTGCCAGCAGCCTCAGACTGGGACTAGCGGGGGGCTACGAGCAGTACTTC. Translating it yields CASSLRLGLAGGYEQYF. This chain uses TRBV5-5 with TRBJ2-7, with 15 positions matching TRBD2. The V and J ends lost 4 bases and 3 bases, in that order; junction bases with no gene match: 8. The germline V gene encodes CDR1 SGHKS and CDR2 YYEKEE (reference sequence). This CDR3 has 17 amino acids.

The J gene is TRBJ2-7, the V gene TRBV5-5; TRBD1 aligns across 8 bases. CDR1 is SGHKS and CDR2 is YYEKEE in the germline V gene (reference sequence). CDR3 length: 15 amino acids. With 2 bases clipped from V and 3 bases from J, the junction kept 7 bases outside the gene matches. The CDR3 DNA follows: TGTGCCAGCAGCTTTTATCAGGGGGCAATCTACGAGCAGTACTTC. Its protein product is CASSFYQGAIYEQYF.

The gene calls are TRBV28 and TRBJ2-1; 10 nucleotides align to TRBD2. J gave up 3 bases and V 6 bases, and 2 bases lay outside the gene matches. The CDR3 spans 14 residues. Germline assignment: CDR1 MDHEN and CDR2 SYDVKM. For the CDR3, the DNA is TGTGCCAGCAGGCGGACTAGCGGCTACAATGAGCAGTTCTTC. Amino acids: CASRRTSGYNEQFF.

This sequence joins TRBV5-8 and TRBJ1-1; no clear D. V was clipped by 1 base and J by 4 bases, with 11 bases between them. Germline CDR1 reads SGHTS; CDR2 reads YDEGEE. This CDR3 comprises 14 residues. CDR3 residues: CASSLTRRGTEAFF. CDR3 coding DNA: TGTGCCAGCAGCTTGACACGGCGGGGCACTGAAGCTTTCTTT.

The chain carries TRBV5-5 and TRBJ2-7, with D uncertain. The germline V and J ends were trimmed by 0 bases and 0 bases, with 7 bases remaining between them. Germline values: CDR1 SGHKS, CDR2 YYEKEE (reference sequence). This CDR3 comprises 14 residues. The CDR3 is CASSLADVSYEQYF. The CDR3 bases are TGTGCCAGCAGCTTGGCGGACGTCTCCTACGAGCAGTACTTC.

The rearrangement links TRBV7-9 to TRBJ1-2, with 7 positions matching TRBD1. The junction had 5 bases not matched to a gene; V was cut back by 5 bases and J by 5 bases. The CDR3 is 13 amino acids. Germline V gene data show CDR1 as SEHNR and CDR2 as FQNEAQ (reference sequence). The DNA for the CDR3 is TGTGCCAGCAGCCTCCGGGACAGATATGGCTACACCTTC. Encoded protein: CASSLRDRYGYTF.

The chain employs TRBV7-8 and TRBJ2-2; 12 nucleotides match TRBD2. The CDR3 is 19 residues long. Germline-derived CDR1 and CDR2 are SGHVS and FQNEAQ. Unmatched junction bases numbered 13, after V lost 1 base and J lost 7 bases. This CDR3 is CASSLVGTSGWRAVGELFF. CDR3 sequence (DNA): TGTGCCAGCAGCTTAGTGGGGACTAGCGGGTGGAGGGCCGTCGGGGAGCTGTTTTTT. The complete variable domain, with remaining parts taken from reference TRBV7-8 and TRBJ2-2, reads GAGVSQSPRYKVAKRGQDVALRCDPISGHVSLFWYQQALGQGPEFLTYFQNEAQLDKSGLPSDRFFAERPEGSVSTLKIQRTQQEDSAVYLCASSLVGTSGWRAVGELFFGEGSRLTVL.

This clone was observed a single time. The chain couples TRBV19 to TRBJ2-7; no clear D. V was trimmed by 1 base and J by 3 bases, leaving 25 bases between them. Germline assignment: CDR1 LNHDA and CDR2 SQIVND (reference sequence). The CDR3 spans 19 residues. The CDR3 nucleotides read TGTGCCAGTAGTATAGCCCCACTTTCGAGCGTGCGACCGGGCTACGAGCAGTACTTC. Translating it yields CASSIAPLSSVRPGYEQYF.

This chain links TRBV2 with TRBJ2-2; 8 nucleotides agree with TRBD2. The germline gives CDR1 SNHLY, CDR2 FYNNEI. Trimming at V came to 3 bases and at J to 1 base, leaving 7 bases not matched to a gene. This CDR3 is 17 amino acids long. CDR3 sequence: CASSEFPGLGNTGELFF. The DNA for the CDR3 is TGTGCCAGCAGTGAGTTTCCGGGACTAGGGAACACCGGGGAGCTGTTTTTT.

The chain has TRBV5-1 and TRBJ2-7, with a weak D call TRBD1 (5 bases). Trimming took 3 bases from V and 4 from J, leaving 14 bases between them. Germline assignment: CDR1 SGHRS and CDR2 YFSETQ. The CDR3 consists of 14 residues. CDR3 protein: CASSSVQGRYEQYF. CDR3 DNA sequence: TGCGCCAGCAGCTCGGTCCAGGGTAGGTACGAGCAGTACTTC.

V gene TRBV28 combines with J gene TRBJ2-5; TRBD2 is a possible D gene (6 bases). Germline V lookup: CDR1 MDHEN, CDR2 SYDVKM. The ends were cut back, 5 bases at V and 1 base at J, with 11 bases in the middle. This CDR3 spans 14 amino acids. CDR3 amino acids: CASSLYGSQETQYF. In nucleotides, the CDR3 is TGTGCCAGCAGTCTTTACGGGAGCCAAGAGACCCAGTACTTC.

The rearrangement links TRBV5-4 to TRBJ2-1; D gene ambiguous. V was pared by 0 bases and J by 12 bases, with 7 bases between. The CDR3 is 11 residues long. Germline CDR1 and CDR2: SGHNT and YYREEE (reference sequence). In DNA form, the CDR3 reads TGTGCCAGCAGCTTGGACTATGTGCAGTTCTTC. This sequence encodes CASSLDYVQFF.

The gene calls are TRBV27 and TRBJ1-1; D gene unclear. The CDR3 length is 11 residues. V shed 8 bases and J shed 1 base, with 5 bases lying between them. Germline lookup yields CDR1 MNHEY and CDR2 SMNVEV (reference sequence). The CDR3 region has the DNA TGTGCCAGCGGAAGGAACACTGAAGCTTTCTTT. Its protein is CASGRNTEAFF.

The V call is TRBV15, the J call TRBJ2-7, with TRBD2 matching 7 bases. This CDR3 is 14 amino acids long. Trimming took 1 base from V and 5 from J; bases not matched to a gene: 5. CDR1 and CDR2 (germline): LNHNV, YYDKDF (reference sequence). The DNA for the CDR3 is TGTGCCACCAGCAGAGTACTAGCGACTCACGAGCAGTACTTC. Encoded protein: CATSRVLATHEQYF.

This rearrangement joins TRBV5-1 to TRBJ2-7, with TRBD1 identical over 9 bases. In germline, CDR1 is SGHRS, CDR2 YFSETQ. This CDR3 contains 17 residues. V was pared by 3 bases and J by 2 bases, with 12 bases of the junction left unmatched. The CDR3 DNA sequence: TGCGCCAGCAGCTCCCCCGGGACAGGGAGAGGAGCCTACGAGCAGTACTTC. Residues: CASSSPGTGRGAYEQYF.

In the case of this clone: Other DNA sequences in the same sample also yield this CDR3. The rearrangement joins TRBV6-5 to TRBJ2-3; TRBD2 is a possible D gene (5 bases). The germline CDR1 and CDR2 sequences are MNHEY and SVGAGI. The CDR3 has 13 amino acids. Trimming removed 6 bases at V and 4 bases at J, with 11 bases between. The CDR3 region is CASSRTRADTQYF. For the CDR3, the DNA is TGTGCCAGCAGCCGCACTAGGGCAGATACGCAGTATTTT.

The V gene is TRBV6-5, the J gene TRBJ2-3; D remains unclear. The germline CDR1 and CDR2 sequences are MNHEY and SVGAGI. This CDR3 has 12 amino acids. V was trimmed by 10 bases and J by 2 bases, leaving 10 bases between them. CDR3 residues: CATRTITDTQYF. The CDR3 coding sequence is TGTGCCACCCGGACCATCACAGATACGCAGTATTTT.

This clone was found once. This chain links TRBV9 with TRBJ2-7; TRBD2 aligns across 9 bases. The J segment lost 5 bases and the V segment lost 3 bases, leaving 12 bases of the junction unmatched. CDR1 is SGDLS, CDR2 YYNGEE, per germline. This CDR3 region has 16 residues. The CDR3 DNA reads TGTGCCAGCAGCGAGTTGCAGGGACGCGGGAGGGACGAGCAGTACTTC. Residues: CASSELQGRGRDEQYF.